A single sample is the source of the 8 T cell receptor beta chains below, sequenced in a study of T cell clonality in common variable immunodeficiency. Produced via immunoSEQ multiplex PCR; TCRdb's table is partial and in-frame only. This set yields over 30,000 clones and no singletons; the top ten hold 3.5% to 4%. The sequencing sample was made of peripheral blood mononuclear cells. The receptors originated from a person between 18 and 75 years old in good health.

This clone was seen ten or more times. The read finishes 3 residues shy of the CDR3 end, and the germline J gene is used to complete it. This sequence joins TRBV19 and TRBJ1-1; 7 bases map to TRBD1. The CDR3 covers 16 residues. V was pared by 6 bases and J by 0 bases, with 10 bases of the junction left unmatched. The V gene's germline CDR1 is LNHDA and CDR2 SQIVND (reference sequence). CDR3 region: CASRGGRGPMNTEAFF. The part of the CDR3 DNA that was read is TGTGCCAGTAGGGGTGGAAGGGGGCCAATGAACACTGAA.

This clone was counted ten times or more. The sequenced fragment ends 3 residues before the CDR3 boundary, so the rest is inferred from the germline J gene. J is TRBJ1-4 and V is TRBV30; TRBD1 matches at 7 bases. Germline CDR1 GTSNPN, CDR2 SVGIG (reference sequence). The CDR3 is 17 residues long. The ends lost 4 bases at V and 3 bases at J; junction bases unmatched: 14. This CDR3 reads CAWTDRVGRGANEKLFF. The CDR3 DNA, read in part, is TGTGCCTGGACCGACAGGGTAGGGAGGGGGGCTAATGAAAAA.

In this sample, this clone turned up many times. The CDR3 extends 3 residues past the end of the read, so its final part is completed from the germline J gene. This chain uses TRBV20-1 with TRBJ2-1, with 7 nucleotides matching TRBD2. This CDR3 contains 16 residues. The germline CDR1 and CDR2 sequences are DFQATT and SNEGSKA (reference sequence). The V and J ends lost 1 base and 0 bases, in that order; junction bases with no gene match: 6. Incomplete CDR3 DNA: TGCAGTGCTAGAGCCAGCGGGGTAAGCTCCTACAATGAG. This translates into CSARASGVSSYNE. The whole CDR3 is CSARASGVSSYNEQFF.

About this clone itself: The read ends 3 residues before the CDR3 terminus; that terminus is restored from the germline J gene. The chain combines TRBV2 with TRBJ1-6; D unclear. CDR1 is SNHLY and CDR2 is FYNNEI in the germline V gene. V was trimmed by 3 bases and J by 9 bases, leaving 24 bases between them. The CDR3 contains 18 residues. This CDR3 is CASSDQMSRGLMSSPLHF. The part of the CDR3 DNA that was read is TGTGCCAGCAGTGATCAAATGTCCCGGGGTTTGATGTCTTCACCC. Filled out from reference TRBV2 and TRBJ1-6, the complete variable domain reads EPEVTQTPSHQVTQMGQEVILRCVPISNHLYFYWYRQILGQKVEFLVSFYNNEISEKSEIFDDQFSVERPDGSNFTLKIRSTKLEDSAMYFCASSDQMSRGLMSSPLHFGNGTRLTVT.

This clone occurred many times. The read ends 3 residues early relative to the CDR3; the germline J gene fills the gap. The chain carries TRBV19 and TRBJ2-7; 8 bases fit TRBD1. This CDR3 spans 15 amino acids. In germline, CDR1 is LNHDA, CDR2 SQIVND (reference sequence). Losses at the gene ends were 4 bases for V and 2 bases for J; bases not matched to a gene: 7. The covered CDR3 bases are TGTGCCAGTAGTACCCCTGGGACAGGAACCTACGAG. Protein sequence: CASSTPGTGTYE. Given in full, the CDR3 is CASSTPGTGTYEQYF.

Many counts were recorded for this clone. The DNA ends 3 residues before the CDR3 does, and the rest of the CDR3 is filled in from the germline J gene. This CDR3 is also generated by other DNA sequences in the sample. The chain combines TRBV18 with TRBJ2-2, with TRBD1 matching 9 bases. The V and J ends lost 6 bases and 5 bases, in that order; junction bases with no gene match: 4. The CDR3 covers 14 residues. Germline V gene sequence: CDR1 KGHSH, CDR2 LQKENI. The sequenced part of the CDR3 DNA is TGTGCCAGCTCCGGGACAGGGTCTACCGGGGAG. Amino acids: CASSGTGSTGE. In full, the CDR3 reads CASSGTGSTGELFF.

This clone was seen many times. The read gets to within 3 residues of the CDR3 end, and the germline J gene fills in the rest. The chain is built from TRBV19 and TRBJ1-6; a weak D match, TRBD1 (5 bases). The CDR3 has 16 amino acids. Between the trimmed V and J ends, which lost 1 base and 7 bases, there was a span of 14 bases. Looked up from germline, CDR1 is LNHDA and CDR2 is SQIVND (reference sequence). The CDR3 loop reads CASSIARTLQNSPLHF. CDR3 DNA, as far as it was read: TGTGCCAGTAGTATAGCCCGGACACTTCAGAATTCACCC. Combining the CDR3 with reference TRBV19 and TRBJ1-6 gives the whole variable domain DGGITQSPKYLFRKEGQNVTLSCEQNLNHDAMYWYRQDPGQGLRLIYYSQIVNDFQKGDIAEGYSVSREKKESFPLTVTSAQKNPTAFYLCASSIARTLQNSPLHFGNGTRLTVT.

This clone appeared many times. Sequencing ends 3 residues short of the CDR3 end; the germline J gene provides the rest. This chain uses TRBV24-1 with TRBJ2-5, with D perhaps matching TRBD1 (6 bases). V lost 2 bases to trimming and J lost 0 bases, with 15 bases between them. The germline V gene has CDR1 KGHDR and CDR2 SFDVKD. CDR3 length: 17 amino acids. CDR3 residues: CATSDSKAGANQETQYF. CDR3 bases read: TGTGCCACCAGTGATTCTAAGGCAGGGGCGAACCAAGAGACC.